The 20 T cell receptor beta chains listed next were all sequenced from one sample in a study of T cell responses to AZD1222 COVID-19 vaccine. TCRdb keeps only in-frame clones here, not all; method: immunoSEQ multiplex PCR. The sample includes approximately 150,000 clones, about 90% of them seen just once. The sample here was peripheral blood, taken 28 days after the second AZD1222 dose. The origin of the receptors is an adult who received the AZD1222 COVID-19 vaccine.

This clone has a handful of counts. The rearrangement links TRBV7-3 to TRBJ1-2; tentatively, D is TRBD1 (6 bases). CDR3 length: 14 amino acids. Trimming took off 0 bases at V and 10 bases at J, with 15 bases between the two ends. The germline gives CDR1 SGHTA, CDR2 FQGTGA. The CDR3 DNA reads as TGTGCCAGCAGCTTAACCCTGACAGGCGCTAACTACACCTTC. Translation gives CASSLTLTGANYTF.

The genes are TRBV5-1 and TRBJ1-2; D is unresolved. Germline V gives CDR1 SGHRS, CDR2 YFSETQ. This CDR3 is built from 14 residues. V gave up 0 bases and J gave up 5 bases, with 11 bases separating them. CDR3 in amino acids: CASSLGQKLYGYTF. CDR3 DNA: TGCGCCAGCAGCTTGGGTCAGAAACTTTATGGCTACACCTTC.

The chain employs TRBV19 and TRBJ2-7, with D tentatively TRBD2 (6 bases). CDR1 and CDR2 from the germline V gene are LNHDA and SQIVND (reference sequence). CDR3 length: 15 residues. V dropped 5 bases and J dropped 0 bases, with 14 bases sitting between them. This chain's CDR3 is CASSVGRGVSYEQYF. The CDR3 nucleotides read TGTGCCAGTAGTGTGGGGCGCGGGGTCTCCTACGAGCAGTACTTC.

The J gene is TRBJ1-5, the V gene TRBV27; 9 nucleotides agree with TRBD1. In germline, CDR1 is MNHEY, CDR2 SMNVEV (reference sequence). CDR3 length equals 15 residues. J lost 6 bases, V lost 3 bases, and 6 bases had no gene match. In nucleotides, the CDR3 is TGTGCCAGCAGTTTGGGACAGGGCTCGGGTCAGCCCCAGCATTTT. Encoded protein: CASSLGQGSGQPQHF.

This CDR3 reads CASRVDRVNQPQHF. In DNA form, the CDR3 reads TGTGCCAGCAGGGTCGACAGGGTAAATCAGCCCCAGCATTTT. The gene calls are TRBV6-5 and TRBJ1-5, with TRBD1 matching 7 bases. The CDR3 extends over 14 amino acids. The ends lost 6 bases at V and 4 bases at J; junction bases unmatched: 6. Germline assignment: CDR1 MNHEY and CDR2 SVGAGI.

The J gene is TRBJ1-6, the V gene TRBV6-5; a weak D match, TRBD1 (5 bases). There are 13 residues in the CDR3. Germline V gives CDR1 MNHEY, CDR2 SVGAGI. The V end lost 8 bases, the J end lost 2 bases, and 7 bases lay between the germline ends. The CDR3 DNA reads TGTGCCAGCTCAGGGACCTATAATTCACCCCTCCACTTT. Translating it yields CASSGTYNSPLHF.

The genes are TRBV5-1 and TRBJ1-5; D is possibly TRBD1 (6 bases). The CDR3 contains 14 residues. Germline-derived CDR1 and CDR2 are SGHRS and YFSETQ. The ends were cut back, 3 bases at V and 4 bases at J, with 11 bases in the middle. The CDR3 sequence is CASSSGDRNQPQHF. CDR3 in DNA: TGCGCCAGCAGCTCAGGGGATAGGAATCAGCCCCAGCATTTT.

J is TRBJ1-2 and V is TRBV3-1 (or the pseudogene TRBV3-2), with D unresolved. The germline V gene encodes CDR1 LGHDT and CDR2 YNNKEL (reference sequence). V was shortened by 4 bases and J by 3 bases, with 9 bases between the two germline ends. The CDR3 sequence is 13 residues long. This chain's CDR3 is CASSRLGYYGYTF. In DNA form, the CDR3 reads TGTGCCAGCAGCCGACTAGGGTACTATGGCTACACCTTC.

The V call is TRBV6-2 or TRBV6-3, the J call TRBJ1-6; possibly TRBD1 for D (5 bases). The V gene's germline CDR1 is MNHEY and CDR2 SVGEGT. V was pared by 6 bases and J by 1 base, with 16 bases between. CDR3 length equals 17 residues. CDR3 region: CASSPRRGESYNSPLHF. CDR3 nucleotide sequence: TGTGCCAGCAGCCCCCGGAGGGGCGAATCCTATAATTCACCCCTCCACTTT.

This clone appeared once. This chain uses TRBV6-5 with TRBJ2-2; D remains unclear. V lost 2 bases, J lost 5 bases, and 6 bases lay in between. The CDR3 contains 13 residues. Germline V gene lookup returns CDR1 MNHEY and CDR2 SVGAGI. The chain's CDR3 is CASSYTRTGELFF. In DNA form, the CDR3 reads TGTGCCAGCAGTTACACACGGACCGGGGAGCTGTTTTTT.

The chain uses TRBV6-4 and TRBJ1-5; D is perhaps TRBD1 (5 bases). The CDR3 has 14 amino acids. Germline CDR1 MRHNA, CDR2 SNTAGT. Trimming shortened V by 5 bases and J by 3 bases, and 11 bases separated the two germline ends. For the CDR3, the DNA is TGTGCCAGCAGTCCCCAGGGAGACAATCAGCCCCAGCATTTT. It yields the protein CASSPQGDNQPQHF.

The chain couples TRBV6-5 to TRBJ1-1, with D perhaps matching TRBD1 (5 bases). The V and J ends lost 2 bases and 1 base respectively, with 11 bases between them. Germline V gene lookup returns CDR1 MNHEY and CDR2 SVGAGI. The CDR3 covers 15 residues. CDR3 residues: CASSYGARGNTEAFF. For the CDR3, the DNA is TGTGCCAGCAGTTACGGGGCGCGGGGGAACACTGAAGCTTTCTTT.

V and J are TRBV3-1 (or the pseudogene TRBV3-2) and TRBJ2-7, with a weak D call TRBD2 (6 bases). Trimming removed 4 bases at V and 5 bases at J, with 21 bases between. This CDR3 is 16 amino acids long. Germline V gives CDR1 LGHDT, CDR2 YNNKEL (reference sequence). This chain's CDR3 is CASSRSAGPRANEQYF. In DNA form, the CDR3 reads TGTGCCAGCAGCCGAAGTGCGGGACCCCGGGCCAACGAGCAGTACTTC.

This sequence joins TRBV4-1 and TRBJ2-1, with D possibly TRBD1 on 6 matching bases. This CDR3 contains 13 residues. The V and J ends lost 4 bases and 6 bases respectively, with 10 bases between them. Germline CDR1 reads MGHRA; CDR2 reads YSYEKL. This CDR3 is CASSLAGVNEQFF. The CDR3 DNA reads as TGCGCCAGCAGCCTCGCAGGGGTCAATGAGCAGTTCTTC.

This clone was recorded only once. The chain carries TRBV2 and TRBJ1-3, with 9 bases fitting TRBD1. V was pared by 8 bases and J by 4 bases, with 15 bases of the junction left unmatched. This CDR3 region has 17 residues. Germline V gene lookup returns CDR1 SNHLY and CDR2 FYNNEI. This CDR3 reads CASHRDRDHLAGNTIYF. CDR3 DNA sequence: TGTGCCAGCCACCGGGACAGGGACCACTTGGCAGGAAACACCATATATTTT.

This chain connects TRBV5-1 to TRBJ2-2; the match to TRBD1 covers 9 bases. The germline V gene has CDR1 SGHRS and CDR2 YFSETQ. Trimming at V came to 4 bases and at J to 5 bases, leaving 3 bases not matched to a gene. The CDR3 contains 14 residues. The CDR3 sequence: CASSTGQGTGELFF. The CDR3 nucleotides read TGCGCCAGCAGCACCGGACAGGGGACCGGGGAGCTGTTTTTT.

The chain carries TRBV12-2 and TRBJ2-1; the table's D call TRBD2 went unverified against the DNA. TRBV12-2 corresponds to a pseudogene. The CDR3 spans 18 residues. CDR3 sequence: CASRSQRLNRSSYNEQFF. CDR3 coding DNA: TGTGCAAGTCGCTCCCAGAGGTTGAACCGGAGCTCCTACAATGAGCAGTTCTTC.

V and J are TRBV13 and TRBJ1-1; no firm D call. The V end was cut by 5 bases, the J end by 0 bases, with 16 bases between. The CDR3 sequence is 16 residues long. Germline loops: CDR1 PRHDT, CDR2 FYEKMQ (reference sequence). DNA of the CDR3: TGTGCCAGCAGCCCGCAGGACGTGGAAGTGAACACTGAAGCTTTCTTT. Protein: CASSPQDVEVNTEAFF.

The gene calls are TRBV25-1 and TRBJ1-2, with D perhaps TRBD1 (6 bases). Trimming removed 2 bases at V and 7 bases at J, with 17 bases between. Germline CDR1 and CDR2: MGHDK and SYGVNS. This CDR3 is 15 amino acids long. CDR3 loop: CASSERAAGASGYTF. The CDR3 DNA reads as TGTGCCAGCAGTGAAAGGGCGGCAGGGGCATCTGGCTACACCTTC.

V and J are TRBV28 and TRBJ1-2; 7 bases are a match to TRBD1. The CDR3 is made up of 13 amino acids. CDR1 is MDHEN, CDR2 SYDVKM, per germline. V was pared by 6 bases and J by 4 bases, with 5 bases of the junction left unmatched. CDR3 sequence: CASSSGQTYGYTF. Written as DNA, the CDR3 is TGTGCCAGCAGCTCGGGACAGACCTATGGCTACACCTTC.